The 3 T cell receptor beta chains in this list originate from one sample, sequenced in a study of blood T cell repertoires in COVID-19. The data were produced by immunoSEQ multiplex PCR, yet TCRdb's version contains in-frame clones alone and is incomplete. Here the sample spans roughly 180,000 clones, about 93% being singletons. The sequenced material came from peripheral blood. These receptors all come from a man under 40 with COVID-19, enrolled during active disease.

Here the CDR3 DNA reads TGTGCCAGCAGTTACTCGAGTGTAGGAGTCTATGGCTACACCTTC. This translates into CASSYSSVGVYGYTF. The chain joins TRBV6-5 to TRBJ1-2, with D hard to call. Deletions cut 0 bases from V and 4 bases from J, with 12 bases between. Germline V lookup: CDR1 MNHEY, CDR2 SVGAGI. CDR3 size: 15 residues.

This chain connects TRBV7-9 to TRBJ2-2, with D hard to call. V was clipped by 0 bases and J by 0 bases, with 14 bases between them. The CDR3 is 18 residues long. Germline V gives CDR1 SEHNR, CDR2 FQNEAQ (reference sequence). The CDR3 region has the DNA TGTGCCAGCAGCTTAGCCCCCCTCATAGACACGAACACCGGGGAGCTGTTTTTT. Its translation: CASSLAPLIDTNTGELFF. Full variable domain (missing parts from reference TRBV7-9 and TRBJ2-2): DTGVSQNPRHKITKRGQNVTFRCDPISEHNRLYWYRQTLGQGPEFLTYFQNEAQLEKSRLLSDRFSAERPKGSFSTLEIQRTEQGDSAMYLCASSLAPLIDTNTGELFFGEGSRLTVL.

The J gene is TRBJ2-1, the V gene TRBV5-1, with 7 nucleotides matching TRBD1. The V gene end was trimmed by 0 bases and the J gene end by 7 bases; junction bases not matched to a gene: 4. This CDR3 is 14 amino acids long. From germline, CDR1 is SGHRS and CDR2 YFSETQ. The CDR3 reads CASSLVRGRNEQFF. CDR3 in DNA: TGCGCCAGCAGCTTGGTAAGGGGGCGAAATGAGCAGTTCTTC.